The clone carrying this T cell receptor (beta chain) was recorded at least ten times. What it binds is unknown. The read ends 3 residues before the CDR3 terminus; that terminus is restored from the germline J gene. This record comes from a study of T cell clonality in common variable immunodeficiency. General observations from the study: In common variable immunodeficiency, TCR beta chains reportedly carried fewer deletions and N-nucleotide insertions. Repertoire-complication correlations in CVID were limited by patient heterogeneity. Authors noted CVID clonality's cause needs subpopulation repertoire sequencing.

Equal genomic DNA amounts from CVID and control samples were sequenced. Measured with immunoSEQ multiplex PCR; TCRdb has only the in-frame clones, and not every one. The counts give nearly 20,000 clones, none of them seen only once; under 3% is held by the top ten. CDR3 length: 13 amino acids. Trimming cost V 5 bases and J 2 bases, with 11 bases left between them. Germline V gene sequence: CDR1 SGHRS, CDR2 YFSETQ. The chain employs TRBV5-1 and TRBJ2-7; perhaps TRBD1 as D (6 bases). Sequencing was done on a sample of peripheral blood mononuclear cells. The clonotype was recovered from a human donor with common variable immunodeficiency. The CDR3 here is CASRSGATYEQYF. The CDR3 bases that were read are TGCGCCAGCAGATCAGGGGCGACCTACGAG.